Below are 23 T cell receptor beta chains sequenced from a single sample in a study of blood T cell repertoires in COVID-19. Sequencing was performed with immunoSEQ multiplex PCR; in TCRdb, only in-frame clones are kept and a portion is missing. The sample has 350,000 to 400,000 clones; 90% are singletons. The sequenced sample consisted of peripheral blood. The receptor source for this set is a man between 18 and 29 years old with active or convalescent COVID-19.

Relative to its sample, this clone is medium-sized. V is TRBV21-1 and J is TRBJ2-2; the table gives TRBD2 as D, unverified against the DNA. TRBV21-1 is recorded as a pseudogene. CDR3 length: 11 amino acids. This chain's CDR3 is CASSITGELFF. In DNA, the CDR3 is TGTGCCAGCAGCATAACCGGGGAGCTGTTTTTT.

Points on this clone: Other DNA sequences of this sample code for an identical CDR3. V and J are TRBV6-5 and TRBJ2-7, with 10 bases that match TRBD1. There are 14 residues in the CDR3. The V gene's germline CDR1 is MNHEY and CDR2 SVGAGI. Trimming took 2 bases from V and 4 from J; bases not matched to a gene: 2. The CDR3 DNA follows: TGTGCCAGCAGTTACGGACAGGGGGGTTACGAGCAGTACTTC. Translation gives CASSYGQGGYEQYF.

The V call is TRBV5-5, the J call TRBJ1-3; D uncertain. Trimming pared 0 bases from V and 3 bases from J, leaving 10 bases between. The CDR3 runs 15 residues. Germline CDR1 SGHKS, CDR2 YYEKEE (reference sequence). CDR3 loop: CASSLARDFGNTIYF. The CDR3, as DNA: TGTGCCAGCAGCTTGGCACGGGATTTTGGAAACACCATATATTTT.

The V and J genes are TRBV14 and TRBJ2-1; TRBD2 matches 8 bases. This CDR3 has 14 amino acids. The V gene end was trimmed by 4 bases and the J gene end by 8 bases; junction bases not matched to a gene: 7. Germline V gene lookup returns CDR1 SGHDN and CDR2 FVKESK. CDR3 nucleotide sequence: TGTGCCAGCAGCCTTGGACTAGCCGGCTATGAGCAGTTCTTC. Its protein product is CASSLGLAGYEQFF.

The chain is built from TRBV5-4 and TRBJ1-2; TRBD1 matches at 7 bases. The junction had 11 bases not matched to a gene; V was cut back by 4 bases and J by 5 bases. The CDR3 totals 15 residues. Germline assignment: CDR1 SGHNT and CDR2 YYREEE (reference sequence). Here the CDR3 reads CASSLLTGAPYGYTF. DNA of the CDR3: TGTGCCAGCAGCCTGCTCACAGGGGCCCCTTATGGCTACACCTTC.

The chain recombines TRBV29-1 with TRBJ2-7; D might be TRBD1 (6 bases). Germline CDR1 reads SQVTM; CDR2 reads ANQGSEA. Trimming shortened V by 8 bases and J by 3 bases, and 17 bases separated the two germline ends. This CDR3 contains 13 residues. The CDR3: CSTSGTNFYEQYF. The CDR3 nucleotides are TGCAGCACCTCCGGGACAAATTTCTACGAGCAGTACTTC.

This chain uses TRBV5-4 with TRBJ1-1; D unclear. This CDR3 spans 12 amino acids. The germline V gene has CDR1 SGHNT and CDR2 YYREEE (reference sequence). V lost 4 bases, J lost 5 bases, and 9 bases lay in between. CDR3 protein: CASSRTGTEAFF. DNA for the CDR3: TGTGCCAGCAGCCGCACGGGGACTGAAGCTTTCTTT.

The chain employs TRBV6-1 and TRBJ1-5, with D maybe TRBD1 (6 bases). Germline V lookup: CDR1 MNHNS, CDR2 SASEGT. V shed 3 bases and J shed 2 bases, with 8 bases lying between them. This CDR3 has 14 residues. CDR3 protein: CASSEGTRNQPQHF. The CDR3 DNA is TGTGCCAGCAGTGAGGGGACACGCAATCAGCCCCAGCATTTT.

This chain joins TRBV7-2 and TRBJ2-5; 9 bases fit TRBD2. The ends lost 5 bases at V and 5 bases at J; junction bases unmatched: 6. Germline-derived CDR1 and CDR2 are SGHTA and FQGNSA. The CDR3 length is 14 residues. CDR3 residues: CASSRSGSMETQYF. CDR3 bases: TGTGCCAGCAGCCGTAGCGGGAGCATGGAGACCCAGTACTTC.

V and J are TRBV7-9 and TRBJ2-3; tentative D call: TRBD1 (5 bases). This CDR3 has 14 amino acids. The ends were cut back, 2 bases at V and 5 bases at J, with 11 bases in the middle. From germline, CDR1 is SEHNR and CDR2 FQNEAQ (reference sequence). CDR3 nucleotide sequence: TGTGCCAGCAGCTTACCAGGGTTGGGAGATACGCAGTATTTT. It translates to CASSLPGLGDTQYF. Based on the CDR3 plus reference TRBV7-9 and TRBJ2-3, the full variable domain is DTGVSQNPRHKITKRGQNVTFRCDPISEHNRLYWYRQTLGQGPEFLTYFQNEAQLEKSRLLSDRFSAERPKGSFSTLEIQRTEQGDSAMYLCASSLPGLGDTQYFGPGTRLTVL.

The chain links TRBV12-3 or TRBV12-4 to TRBJ1-2; D gene ambiguous. The CDR3 contains 11 residues. V gave up 5 bases and J gave up 3 bases, with 4 bases separating them. The CDR3 bases are TGTGCCAGCAGTATATACTATGGCTACACCTTC. It translates to CASSIYYGYTF.

The chain has TRBV6-6 and TRBJ1-1; D might be TRBD1 (5 bases). Germline V gene sequence: CDR1 MNHNY, CDR2 SVGAGI (reference sequence). This CDR3 region has 15 residues. V lost 2 bases and J 4 bases, leaving 14 bases between the germline ends. DNA of the CDR3: TGTGCCAGCAGTTACAGGGCAGGGCGGATCACTGAAGCTTTCTTT. Its protein product is CASSYRAGRITEAFF.

This chain joins TRBV9 and TRBJ2-5; 10 positions agree with TRBD1. Germline values: CDR1 SGDLS, CDR2 YYNGEE. This CDR3 is 16 amino acids long. J lost 4 bases, V lost 0 bases, and 6 bases had no gene match. CDR3 coding DNA: TGTGCCAGCAGCGTAGGGGTGGGGACAGGGGTAGAGACCCAGTACTTC. This gives the protein CASSVGVGTGVETQYF.

The genes are TRBV19 and TRBJ1-5; D unclear. Germline assignment: CDR1 LNHDA and CDR2 SQIVND (reference sequence). Trimming removed 5 bases from V and 4 bases from J, with 12 bases in between. The CDR3 extends over 14 amino acids. The CDR3 region is CASSLPAVNQPQHF. CDR3 coding DNA: TGTGCCAGTAGTCTCCCAGCGGTAAATCAGCCCCAGCATTTT.

The J gene is TRBJ1-6, the V gene TRBV4-2; 7 bases match TRBD1. After removal of 0 bases from V and 7 bases from J, the junction contained 9 bases not matched to a gene. CDR1 is LGHNA and CDR2 is YNFKEQ in the germline V gene. The CDR3 contains 17 residues. CDR3 region: CASSQEAGTTGNSPLHF. The CDR3, as DNA: TGTGCCAGCAGCCAAGAAGCCGGCACGACAGGGAATTCACCCCTCCACTTT.

The CDR3 region has the DNA TGTGCCAGCAGTTTATGGTCCCTGACAGTTGCCTACGAGCAGTACTTC. Translation gives CASSLWSLTVAYEQYF. The rearrangement joins TRBV28 to TRBJ2-7, with D perhaps TRBD1 (5 bases). The CDR3 consists of 16 residues. Trimming pared 0 bases from V and 2 bases from J, leaving 14 bases between. Germline-derived CDR1 and CDR2 are MDHEN and SYDVKM. Full variable domain (missing parts from reference TRBV28 and TRBJ2-7): DVKVTQSSRYLVKRTGEKVFLECVQDMDHENMFWYRQDPGLGLRLIYFSYDVKMKEKGDIPEGYSVSREKKERFSLILESASTNQTSMYLCASSLWSLTVAYEQYFGPGTRLTVT.

V and J are TRBV7-8 and TRBJ1-4; D possibly corresponds to TRBD1 (6 bases). The CDR3 runs 19 residues. From germline, CDR1 is SGHVS and CDR2 FQNEAQ. With 4 bases removed from V and 4 bases from J, the gap between germline ends came to 25 bases. CDR3 protein: CASSSAGGPTGRINEKLFF. CDR3 DNA sequence: TGTGCCAGCAGCTCGGCCGGGGGGCCCACGGGACGGATTAATGAAAAACTGTTTTTT.

The chain combines TRBV28 with TRBJ2-7; weak D call: TRBD1 (5 bases). The CDR3 contains 15 residues. Trimming pared 5 bases from V and 0 bases from J, leaving 14 bases between. Looked up from germline, CDR1 is MDHEN and CDR2 is SYDVKM. In DNA, the CDR3 is TGTGCCAGCAGTACGCACAGGTTCCTCTCCTACGAGCAGTACTTC. Translated: CASSTHRFLSYEQYF.

The chain uses TRBV28 and TRBJ1-5, with a tentative D call TRBD1 (6 bases). The germline CDR1 and CDR2 sequences are MDHEN and SYDVKM. The CDR3 runs to 17 residues. Trimming took off 5 bases at V and 6 bases at J, with 23 bases between the two ends. The DNA for the CDR3 is TGTGCCAGCAGTCCCCCAGGGGATGGGCGAGTAGGTCAGCCCCAGCATTTT. Translation: CASSPPGDGRVGQPQHF.

The chain carries TRBV4-1 and TRBJ2-3, with 8 bases aligning to TRBD1. The junction had 10 bases not matched to a gene; V was cut back by 3 bases and J by 2 bases. This CDR3 is built from 17 residues. CDR1 is MGHRA and CDR2 is YSYEKL in the germline V gene. CDR3 sequence (DNA): TGCGCCAGCAGCCACCCAACCGGGACAGGAGACACAGATACGCAGTATTTT. Translated, it gives CASSHPTGTGDTDTQYF.

This CDR3 reads CASSDTAGNEQFF. The CDR3 DNA reads TGTGCCAGCAGCGACACGGCGGGAAATGAGCAGTTCTTC. The chain couples TRBV4-2 to TRBJ2-1; tentative D call: TRBD2 (6 bases). V lost 5 bases, J lost 7 bases, and 12 bases lay in between. Germline loops: CDR1 LGHNA, CDR2 YNFKEQ. This CDR3 has 13 residues.

The chain uses TRBV10-3 and TRBJ1-5, with a possible D match to TRBD1 (6 bases). V lost 5 bases and J lost 3, with 8 bases in between. CDR1 and CDR2 (germline): ENHRY, SYGVKD. The CDR3 spans 13 residues. The CDR3 DNA follows: TGTGCCATCAGTAACAGGGCCAATCAGCCCCAGCATTTT. This gives the protein CAISNRANQPQHF.

Here the CDR3 DNA reads TGTGCCACCAGTGACCTGACAGGGCGGGCGGGAGATACGCAGTATTTT. Translation: CATSDLTGRAGDTQYF. The chain uses TRBV24-1 and TRBJ2-3; 7 bases match TRBD1. V trimming: 4 bases; J trimming: 5 bases; junction bases outside the gene matches: 11. The CDR3 has 16 amino acids. CDR1 is KGHDR, CDR2 SFDVKD, per germline.